These 7 T cell receptor beta chains share one sample of origin, sequenced in a study of regulatory T cells in long-lasting Graves disease. The time point: newly diagnosed GD, antithyroid drugs for less than 3 months. PBMC-derived RNA was used for the TCR library. Arm-PCR of CDR3 regions and iRepertoire HTBI primers were used to build TCR beta libraries. One entry per CDR3 protein, called by TCRdb with MiXCR from the multiplex PCR reads. The data show 450,000 to 700,000 distinct CDR3 sequences, approximately 12% seen once. These data also featured in a second study, about T cells in Graves' hyperthyroidism and ophthalmopathy.

Sequenced here: peripheral blood mononuclear cells (PBMCs), sampled at new diagnosis, from a patient treated with antithyroid drugs. The receptor set was obtained from a man aged 25 to 45 with Graves disease.

The sample holds many counts of this clonotype. The chain links TRBV27 to TRBJ2-1; D not certain. V lost 3 bases and J lost 0, with 3 bases in between. This CDR3 has 13 residues. The germline V gene has CDR1 MNHEY and CDR2 SMNVEV (reference sequence). CDR3 in amino acids: CASSFDSYNEQFF. CDR3 DNA: TGTGCCAGCAGTTTTGACTCCTACAATGAGCAGTTCTTC.

In its sample, this clonotype was seen many times. This chain connects TRBV12-3 or TRBV12-4 to TRBJ2-3; 9 bases are shared with TRBD1. The CDR3 is made up of 14 amino acids. V lost 6 bases, J lost 5 bases, and 6 bases stayed unmatched. The CDR3 coding sequence is TGTGCCAGCAGGTCGACAGGGGGAGGAGATACGCAGTATTTT. This translates into CASRSTGGGDTQYF.

Of note for this clonotype: A much larger clone differs from this one at a single base, so this may be a read error. The CDR3 sequence: CASSQSSYGYTF. Written as DNA, the CDR3 is TGTGCCAGCAGCCAAAGTTCCTATGGCTACACCTTC. The V and J genes are TRBV6-2 or TRBV6-3 and TRBJ1-2; D gene unclear. V dropped 6 bases and J dropped 4 bases, with 9 bases sitting between them. The CDR3 runs 12 residues. Germline-derived CDR1 and CDR2 are MNHEY and SVGEGT.

This clonotype has at least ten counts. The rearrangement joins TRBV2 to TRBJ2-2; D might be TRBD1 or TRBD2, each matching 5 bases. The CDR3 has 16 amino acids. V lost 1 base and J 5 bases, leaving 14 bases between the germline ends. Germline V lookup: CDR1 SNHLY, CDR2 FYNNEI. CDR3 sequence (DNA): TGTGCCAGCAGTGAAGACGGGACGGTGTCGACCGGGGAGCTGTTTTTT. Translating gives CASSEDGTVSTGELFF.

This clonotype was seen at least ten times. The V and J genes are TRBV20-1 and TRBJ1-5; D remains ambiguous. Germline CDR1 is DFQATT and CDR2 is SNEGSKA (reference sequence). The CDR3 extends over 12 amino acids. V gave up 3 bases and J gave up 5 bases, with 8 bases separating them. The CDR3 here is CSASRTDQPQHF. CDR3 in DNA: TGCAGTGCTAGTCGGACCGATCAGCCCCAGCATTTT.

This clonotype appeared many times. This chain connects TRBV10-3 to TRBJ2-7; 9 positions match TRBD1. The CDR3 has 16 amino acids. The V gene's germline CDR1 is ENHRY and CDR2 SYGVKD. The V segment lost 2 bases and the J segment 4 bases; nucleotides outside the gene matches: 9. DNA for the CDR3: TGTGCCATCAGTGAGAGTGCCGGGACAGGGCGGTACGAGCAGTACTTC. Its protein product is CAISESAGTGRYEQYF.

This clonotype was counted once. This chain links TRBV11-2 with TRBJ2-1, with 8 nucleotides matching TRBD1. CDR3 length equals 14 residues. Germline V gives CDR1 SGHAT, CDR2 FQNNGV. V lost 5 bases to trimming and J lost 9 bases; unmatched junction nucleotides: 9. The CDR3 reads CASSPVTGVGEQFF. The CDR3 DNA reads as TGTGCCAGCAGCCCAGTGACAGGGGTCGGTGAGCAGTTCTTC.